The 25 T cell receptor beta chains presented below share a single source sample, sequenced in a study of T cell responses to AZD1222 COVID-19 vaccine. This table comes from immunoSEQ multiplex PCR, and its TCRdb copy is limited to in-frame clones, with some not included. The sample holds more than 60,000 clones, over 75% seen once. The sample in question was peripheral blood, obtained 28 days after the second AZD1222 dose. These receptor sequences come from an adult who received the AZD1222 COVID-19 vaccine.

The V call is TRBV2, the J call TRBJ2-1, with 9 bases lining up with TRBD2. The CDR3 has 14 amino acids. V was pared by 5 bases and J by 4 bases, with 3 bases of the junction left unmatched. The V gene's germline CDR1 is SNHLY and CDR2 FYNNEI. In DNA form, the CDR3 reads TGTGCCAGCAGTCAGCGGGGGGTGTACAATGAGCAGTTCTTC. As protein: CASSQRGVYNEQFF.

V gene TRBV27 combines with J gene TRBJ1-1; D remains unclear. V was trimmed by 3 bases and J by 4 bases, leaving 9 bases between them. The CDR3 totals 13 residues. CDR1 MNHEY and CDR2 SMNVEV come from the germline V gene (reference sequence). CDR3 nucleotides: TGTGCCAGCAGTTTTTCCGTTAGCACTGAAGCTTTCTTT. Translation gives CASSFSVSTEAFF.

V and J are TRBV3-1 (or the pseudogene TRBV3-2) and TRBJ1-2; D unclear. The CDR3 is made up of 12 amino acids. Germline V gene data show CDR1 as LGHDT and CDR2 as YNNKEL (reference sequence). V dropped 1 base and J dropped 9 bases, with 9 bases sitting between them. CDR3 coding DNA: TGTGCCAGCAGCCAAGGGGAACGGAGCTACACCTTC. Its protein is CASSQGERSYTF.

V is TRBV9 and J is TRBJ2-3; TRBD2 aligns across 7 bases. The V gene end was trimmed by 0 bases and the J gene end by 2 bases; junction bases not matched to a gene: 6. Per the germline V gene, CDR1 is SGDLS and CDR2 is YYNGEE. This CDR3 spans 16 amino acids. The CDR3 is CASSVAEGRATDTQYF. Here the CDR3 DNA reads TGTGCCAGCAGCGTAGCCGAGGGGAGGGCCACAGATACGCAGTATTTT. Together with reference TRBV9 and TRBJ2-3, the CDR3 gives the full variable domain: DSGVTQTPKHLITATGQRVTLRCSPRSGDLSVYWYQQSLDQGLQFLIQYYNGEERAKGNILERFSAQQFPDLHSELNLSSLELGDSALYFCASSVAEGRATDTQYFGPGTRLTVL.

V gene TRBV6-5 combines with J gene TRBJ2-7; possibly TRBD2 for D (6 bases). This CDR3 is built from 12 residues. Trimming shortened V by 7 bases and J by 5 bases, and 12 bases separated the two germline ends. Germline V gene lookup returns CDR1 MNHEY and CDR2 SVGAGI. The CDR3 region has the DNA TGTGCCAGCAAGGGAAGGGAGGACGAGCAGTACTTC. Amino acid sequence: CASKGREDEQYF.

The gene calls are TRBV2 and TRBJ1-5, with D possibly being TRBD1 (5 bases). The CDR3 has 15 residues. V was trimmed by 6 bases and J by 3 bases, leaving 15 bases between them. Germline-derived CDR1 and CDR2 are SNHLY and FYNNEI. The CDR3 sequence is CASRRRENSNQPQHF. The CDR3 region has the DNA TGTGCCAGCAGGCGCAGGGAAAATTCCAATCAGCCCCAGCATTTT.

The chain is built from TRBV30 and TRBJ1-6; D not certain. The CDR3 covers 14 residues. Germline values: CDR1 GTSNPN, CDR2 SVGIG (reference sequence). V was shortened by 1 base and J by 3 bases, with 7 bases between the two germline ends. CDR3 residues: CAWSGGFYNSPLHF. DNA for the CDR3: TGTGCCTGGAGTGGTGGGTTCTATAATTCACCCCTCCACTTT.

J is TRBJ2-7 and V is TRBV11-3; maybe TRBD2 (5 bases). Per germline, CDR1 SGHNT and CDR2 YENEEA. Trimming shortened V by 3 bases and J by 4 bases, and 10 bases separated the two germline ends. CDR3 size: 13 residues. The CDR3 DNA reads TGTGCCAGCAGCTTGGAGGTTTCTTACGAGCAGTACTTC. Protein product: CASSLEVSYEQYF.

V and J are TRBV4-1 and TRBJ1-2, with 8 bases aligning to TRBD1. This CDR3 region has 15 residues. Germline CDR1 reads MGHRA; CDR2 reads YSYEKL. The junction had 9 bases not matched to a gene; V was cut back by 6 bases and J by 3 bases. CDR3 region: CASRDVRGQDYGYTF. DNA of the CDR3: TGCGCCAGCAGGGACGTCAGGGGGCAGGACTATGGCTACACCTTC.

V usage is TRBV11-1 and J usage is TRBJ2-7; D might be TRBD1 or TRBD2, each matching 5 bases. The germline CDR1 and CDR2 sequences are SGHAT and FQDESV (reference sequence). CDR3 length: 11 residues. V lost 5 bases, J lost 5 bases, and 7 bases lay in between. DNA for the CDR3: TGTGCCAGCAGCGTGGGGGACGAGCAGTACTTC. Protein: CASSVGDEQYF.

The chain uses TRBV18 and TRBJ1-5; D gene ambiguous. CDR1 and CDR2 (germline): KGHSH, LQKENI. Trimming removed 0 bases from V and 2 bases from J, with 11 bases in between. CDR3 length: 16 amino acids. The CDR3 nucleotides are TGTGCCAGCTCACCACCCGCCGGGAAGGGCAATCAGCCCCAGCATTTT. Protein: CASSPPAGKGNQPQHF. Complete variable domain (other parts from reference TRBV18 and TRBJ1-5): NAGVMQNPRHLVRRRGQEARLRCSPMKGHSHVYWYRQLPEEGLKFMVYLQKENIIDESGMPKERFSAEFPKEGPSILRIQQVVRGDSAAYFCASSPPAGKGNQPQHFGDGTRLSIL.

The chain combines TRBV12-5 with TRBJ2-5; 14 bases line up with TRBD2. V shed 8 bases, J shed 2 bases, and the junction held 19 bases outside the gene matches. The CDR3 runs 20 residues. CDR1 and CDR2 (germline): LGHNT, FRNRAP. The CDR3 reads CASSRLAGGQARHQQETQYF. In nucleotides, the CDR3 is TGTGCTAGTTCCCGACTAGCGGGGGGGCAAGCCCGCCATCAGCAAGAGACCCAGTACTTC.

This chain connects TRBV21-1 to TRBJ1-2. TRBV21-1 is recorded as a pseudogene. This CDR3 has 11 residues. For the CDR3, the DNA is TGTGCCAGCGGGACGGACTATGGCTACACCTTC. It translates to CASGTDYGYTF.

The chain recombines TRBV19 with TRBJ2-3; 10 nucleotides align to TRBD2. CDR1 and CDR2 (germline): LNHDA, SQIVND (reference sequence). J lost 3 bases, V lost 6 bases, and 12 bases had no gene match. This CDR3 has 17 residues. The CDR3 reads CASRVSGGAVETDTQYF. The CDR3 DNA reads as TGTGCCAGTAGGGTGAGCGGGGGGGCCGTTGAAACAGATACGCAGTATTTT.

This chain connects TRBV9 to TRBJ2-3, with D unresolved. The germline CDR1 and CDR2 sequences are SGDLS and YYNGEE. There are 12 residues in the CDR3. V lost 2 bases to trimming and J lost 4 bases, with 5 bases between them. The CDR3 loop reads CASSVPPDTQYF. The CDR3 DNA sequence: TGTGCCAGCAGCGTTCCGCCAGATACGCAGTATTTT.

The genes are TRBV6-5 and TRBJ1-5; unclear D gene. This CDR3 comprises 14 residues. The germline V and J ends were trimmed by 8 bases and 2 bases, with 13 bases remaining between them. Germline values: CDR1 MNHEY, CDR2 SVGAGI. As DNA, the CDR3 is TGTGCCAGCGTTAGAGGGTTCGGCAATCAGCCCCAGCATTTT. Its protein is CASVRGFGNQPQHF.

The rearrangement joins TRBV4-2 to TRBJ2-1, with 8 bases lining up with TRBD2. The V gene's germline CDR1 is LGHNA and CDR2 YNFKEQ. Trimming took 2 bases from V and 7 from J; bases not matched to a gene: 13. This CDR3 region has 17 residues. The CDR3 loop is CASSQMGPGTGGNEQFF. Written as DNA, the CDR3 is TGTGCCAGCAGCCAAATGGGCCCGGGTACGGGGGGGAATGAGCAGTTCTTC.

The rearrangement uses TRBV19 and TRBJ1-5; no definite D call. With 6 bases removed from V and 4 bases from J, the gap between germline ends came to 19 bases. The CDR3 has 16 residues. Germline CDR1 and CDR2: LNHDA and SQIVND (reference sequence). CDR3 sequence: CASRASFGEENQPQHF. For the CDR3, the DNA is TGTGCCAGTAGGGCCTCGTTTGGGGAGGAAAATCAGCCCCAGCATTTT.

The chain combines TRBV3-1 (or the pseudogene TRBV3-2) with TRBJ2-7; D call uncertain. Germline CDR1 and CDR2: LGHDT and YNNKEL (reference sequence). V lost 4 bases and J 3 bases, leaving 16 bases between the germline ends. The CDR3 is 15 amino acids. The DNA of the CDR3 is TGTGCCAGCAGCCTACAAGGAACAAGGGTCTACGAGCAGTACTTC. Protein: CASSLQGTRVYEQYF.

The V call is TRBV11-2, the J call TRBJ2-1; 7 bases align to TRBD1. Trimming removed 3 bases from V and 2 bases from J; junction bases left unmatched: 1. The CDR3 sequence is 14 residues long. Germline lookup yields CDR1 SGHAT and CDR2 FQNNGV. The CDR3 DNA follows: TGTGCCAGCAGCTTCGACAGGGCCTACAATGAGCAGTTCTTC. It translates to CASSFDRAYNEQFF.

The chain couples TRBV11-2 to TRBJ2-7; the match to TRBD1 covers 9 bases. The CDR3 has 15 amino acids. J was trimmed by 7 bases and V by 2 bases; bases with no gene match: 9. Germline V gene data show CDR1 as SGHAT and CDR2 as FQNNGV. CDR3 protein: CASSLTGTGFLEQYF. CDR3 DNA sequence: TGTGCCAGCAGCTTAACCGGGACAGGGTTTTTAGAGCAGTACTTC. The full variable domain, its missing parts supplied by reference TRBV11-2 and TRBJ2-7, is EAGVAQSPRYKIIEKRQSVAFWCNPISGHATLYWYQQILGQGPKLLIQFQNNGVVDDSQLPKDRFSAERLKGVDSTLKIQPAKLEDSAVYLCASSLTGTGFLEQYFGPGTRLTVT.

The chain recombines TRBV19 with TRBJ1-4; D not certain. In germline, CDR1 is LNHDA, CDR2 SQIVND (reference sequence). The V gene lost 1 base and the J gene lost 0 bases, with 6 bases spanning the gap. CDR3 length: 15 amino acids. The CDR3 sequence: CASSIGRTTNEKLFF. CDR3 nucleotide sequence: TGTGCCAGTAGTATAGGCCGAACAACTAATGAAAAACTGTTTTTT.

V gene TRBV27 combines with J gene TRBJ1-5, with 9 bases aligning to TRBD1. CDR3 length: 14 amino acids. With V trimmed by 4 bases and J by 7 bases, 5 bases remained unmatched. The germline CDR1 and CDR2 sequences are MNHEY and SMNVEV (reference sequence). As DNA, the CDR3 is TGTGCCAGCAGTTCGGACAGGGGATACCAGCCCCAGCATTTT. Its protein is CASSSDRGYQPQHF.

This clone was picked up one time. The genes are TRBV6-6 and TRBJ2-7, with D possibly matching TRBD1 (5 bases). V was trimmed by 5 bases and J by 9 bases, leaving 20 bases between them. This CDR3 has 14 residues. Germline loops: CDR1 MNHNY, CDR2 SVGAGI (reference sequence). CDR3 loop: CASSRPDSPHGQYF. In DNA, the CDR3 is TGTGCCAGCAGTCGACCAGACAGCCCCCACGGGCAGTACTTC.

This clone was picked up one time. The chain combines TRBV9 with TRBJ2-1, with D unclear. The CDR3 sequence is 16 residues long. Germline loops: CDR1 SGDLS, CDR2 YYNGEE. Trimming took off 3 bases at V and 2 bases at J, with 15 bases between the two ends. The CDR3 protein is CASSASGATTYNEQFF. The CDR3 DNA is TGTGCCAGCAGCGCCTCCGGTGCGACCACCTACAATGAGCAGTTCTTC.